These 5 T cell receptor beta chains were all obtained from the same sample, sequenced in a study of shared clonotypes between healthy human individuals. TCRdb's copy holds only in-frame clones and misses some; the assay was immunoSEQ multiplex PCR. The table shows 450,000 to 500,000 clones, with around 79% occurring only once. The sample consisted of PBMCs. Receptor source: a woman aged 35 to 49 in good health. Some clones in this sample may be carry-over from other donors' samples.

The rearrangement links TRBV6-4 to TRBJ2-7; D is perhaps TRBD1 (6 bases). Germline V gene sequence: CDR1 MRHNA, CDR2 SNTAGT. The CDR3 sequence is 15 residues long. Between the trimmed V and J ends, which lost 7 bases and 4 bases, there was a span of 20 bases. The CDR3 nucleotides are TGTGCCAGCAATTTTAACCGGGACACGGAATACGAGCAGTACTTC. It yields the protein CASNFNRDTEYEQYF.

This clone was seen many times. V and J are TRBV7-9 and TRBJ1-4; 7 bases line up with TRBD1. Per germline, CDR1 SEHNR and CDR2 FQNEAQ (reference sequence). The CDR3 is 18 residues long. The V segment lost 5 bases and the J segment 0 bases; nucleotides outside the gene matches: 12. The CDR3: CASSPSFTGDPTNEKLFF. The CDR3 bases are TGTGCCAGCAGCCCGTCGTTTACAGGGGATCCAACTAATGAAAAACTGTTTTTT.

There are a few counts of this clone. V is TRBV28 and J is TRBJ1-5; 7 nucleotides agree with TRBD1. The CDR3 contains 14 residues. Germline assignment: CDR1 MDHEN and CDR2 SYDVKM. With 8 bases clipped from V and 5 bases from J, the junction kept 9 bases outside the gene matches. The CDR3 protein is CASLKAQGDQPQHF. DNA for the CDR3: TGTGCCAGCCTTAAAGCTCAGGGGGATCAGCCCCAGCATTTT.

The chain couples TRBV7-6 to TRBJ2-7; TRBD2 aligns across 11 bases. The CDR3 loop spans 14 amino acids. Germline V gene data show CDR1 as SGHVS and CDR2 as FNYEAQ. J gave up 4 bases and V 5 bases, and 4 bases lay outside the gene matches. CDR3 bases: TGTGCCAGCAGCCCTACTAGCGGGAGATACGAGCAGTACTTC. This sequence encodes CASSPTSGRYEQYF.

As regards this clone: A read error may be the cause here, since a much bigger clone is one base away. The chain couples TRBV30 to TRBJ2-2; D gene ambiguous. The CDR3 runs 13 residues. Germline V gene sequence: CDR1 GTSNPN, CDR2 SVGIG (reference sequence). CDR3 amino acids: CAWGVWGTGELFF. The CDR3 DNA is TGTGCCTGGGGTGTTTGGGGTACCGGGGAGCTGTTTTTT.